This TCR beta chain is from a study of post-analysis software for immune sequencing data. Overall study findings and caveats: Higher frequency in patients than in controls was seen for a handful of TRBV segments, with TRBV5-6, TRBV5-1 and TRBV20-1 among them.

Each TCR beta cDNA library carried unique molecular identifiers. T cells numbering roughly 0.85 to 11 million yielded 450,000 to 600,000 cDNA molecules. One entry per CDR3 protein, called by TCRdb with MiXCR from the PCR reads. This table has about 770,000 distinct CDR3 sequences, under 60% appearing once. This clonotype was picked up a small number of times. The antigen is undetermined. The V gene's germline CDR1 is DFQATT and CDR2 SNEGSKA (reference sequence). This CDR3 region has 12 residues. V was clipped by 0 bases and J by 12 bases; unmatched bases: 5. The sample taken for sequencing was blood. This chain links TRBV20-1 with TRBJ2-1, with TRBD2 matching 7 bases. This sequence originates from a girl aged 5 to 17 with multiple sclerosis. The CDR3 sequence: CSAREYQRGQFF. CDR3 DNA: TGCAGTGCTAGAGAATATCAGCGGGGGCAGTTCTTC.